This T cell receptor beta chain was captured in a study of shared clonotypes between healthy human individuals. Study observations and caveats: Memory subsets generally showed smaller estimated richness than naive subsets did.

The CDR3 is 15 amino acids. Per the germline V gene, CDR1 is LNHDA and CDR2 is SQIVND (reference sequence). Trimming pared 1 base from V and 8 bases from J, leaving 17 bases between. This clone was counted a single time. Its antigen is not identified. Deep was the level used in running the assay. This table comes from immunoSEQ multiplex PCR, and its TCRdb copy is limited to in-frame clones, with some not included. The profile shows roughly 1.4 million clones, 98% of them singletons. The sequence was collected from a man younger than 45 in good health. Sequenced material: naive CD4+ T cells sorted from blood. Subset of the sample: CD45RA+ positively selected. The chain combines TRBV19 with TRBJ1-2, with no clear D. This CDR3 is CASSIVADGWRGYTF. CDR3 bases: TGTGCCAGTAGTATAGTGGCGGACGGGTGGAGAGGCTACACCTTC.